This TCR beta chain was observed in a study of PD-L1 blockade in urothelial cancer. Time point here: peripheral blood 6 weeks after treatment start. Worth noting for this clone: Its target is not known.

The repertoire was sequenced with immunoSEQ multiplex PCR; TCRdb's copy has only in-frame clones and lacks some. Of 20,000 to 25,000 clones detected, 82% appear once; the ten largest clones hold more than 1.5%. Study-wide points: Durable-benefit patients had greater expansion of tumor-associated blood clones at 3 weeks.

Losses at the gene ends were 4 bases for V and 1 base for J; bases not matched to a gene: 7. This CDR3 has 16 residues. Looked up from germline, CDR1 is SGHNT and CDR2 is YYREEE (reference sequence). The sequence came from a man between 70 and 80 years old with urothelial cancer. The chain carries TRBV5-4 and TRBJ2-7, with TRBD2 matching 11 bases. This specimen was PBMCs, taken around atezolizumab (anti-PD-L1) treatment. DNA of the CDR3: TGTGCCAGCAGCGCCGGACTAGCGGGTGGTTCCTACGAGCAGTACTTC. This encodes CASSAGLAGGSYEQYF.